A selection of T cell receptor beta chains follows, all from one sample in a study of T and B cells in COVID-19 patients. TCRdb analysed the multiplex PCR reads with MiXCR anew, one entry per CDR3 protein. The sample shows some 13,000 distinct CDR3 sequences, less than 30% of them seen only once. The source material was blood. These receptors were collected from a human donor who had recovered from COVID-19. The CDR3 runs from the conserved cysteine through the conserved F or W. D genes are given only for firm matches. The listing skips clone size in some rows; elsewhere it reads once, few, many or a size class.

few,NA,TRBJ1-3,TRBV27,TGTGCCAGCAGAGGGGGTTTGGCTGGAAACACCATATATTTT,CASRGGLAGNTIYF
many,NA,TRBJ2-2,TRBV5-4,TGTGCCAGCAGCTTGGGTCCGGGAGCGGGCACCGGGGAGCTGTTTTTT,CASSLGPGAGTGELFF
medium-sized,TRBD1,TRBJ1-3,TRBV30,TGTGCCTGGAGGGACAGGGGCTCTGGAAACACCATATATTTT,CAWRDRGSGNTIYF
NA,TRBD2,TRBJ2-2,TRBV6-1,TGTGCCAGCAGTGGAGGAAAGACTAGCGGGAGAGAGAACACCGGGGAGCTGTTTTTT,CASSGGKTSGRENTGELFF
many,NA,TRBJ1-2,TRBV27,TGTGCCAGCAGTTTGATGGGATTGAGAAACTATGGCTACACCTTC,CASSLMGLRNYGYTF
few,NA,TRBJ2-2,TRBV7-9,TGTGCCAGCAGCTCGACCGGGTCCTTGGCCACCGGGGAGCTGTTTTTT,CASSSTGSLATGELFF
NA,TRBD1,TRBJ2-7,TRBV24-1,TGTGCCACCAGTGACAGGGGGCGGAACGAGCAGTACTTC,CATSDRGRNEQYF
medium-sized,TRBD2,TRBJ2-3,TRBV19,TGTGCCAGTAGTATAGGACTAGCGGGAGGGCCTAGCACAGATACGCAGTATTTT,CASSIGLAGGPSTDTQYF
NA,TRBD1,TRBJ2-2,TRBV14,TGTGCCAGCAGCCTCCGACAGGGAACCGGGGAGCTGTTTTTT,CASSLRQGTGELFF
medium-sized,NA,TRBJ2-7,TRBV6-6,TGTGCCAGCAGTCGGGATGACTCCTACGAGCAGTACTTC,CASSRDDSYEQYF
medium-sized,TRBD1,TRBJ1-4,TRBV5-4,TGTGCCAGCAGCTTGGCCGCCGGGACAGGGATAGAAAAACTGTTTTTT,CASSLAAGTGIEKLFF
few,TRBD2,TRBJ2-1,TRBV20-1,TGCAGTGCTAGAGTCTCCTCCGGGACTAGCGGGAACAATGAGCAGTTCTTC,CSARVSSGTSGNNEQFF
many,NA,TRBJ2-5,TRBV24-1,TGTGCCACCAGTGACCCCCCCCAAGAGACCCAGTACTTC,CATSDPPQETQYF
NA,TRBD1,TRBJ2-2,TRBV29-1,TGCAGCGTCGACAGGGGGGCCGGGGAGCTGTTTTTT,CSVDRGAGELFF
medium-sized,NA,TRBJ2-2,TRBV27,TGTGCCAGCAACCTTTTTTCAGGGGCGGTCGGGGAGCTGTTTTTT,CASNLFSGAVGELFF
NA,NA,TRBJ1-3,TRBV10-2,TGCGCCAGCAGTTTAAATTCTGGAAACACCATATATTTT,CASSLNSGNTIYF
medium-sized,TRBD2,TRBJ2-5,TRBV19,TGTGCCAGTAGTATTTCGGGCGGGAGGGCCACAGAGACCCAGTACTTC,CASSISGGRATETQYF
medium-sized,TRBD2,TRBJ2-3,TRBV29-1,TGCAGCGTTGAAAGGGCGGGGGGGCTCACAGATACGCAGTATTTT,CSVERAGGLTDTQYF
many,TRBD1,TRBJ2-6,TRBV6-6,TGTGCCAGCAGTAACCAGGGGGCTGGGGCCAACGTCCTGACTTTC,CASSNQGAGANVLTF
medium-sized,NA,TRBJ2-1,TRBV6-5,TGTGCCAGCAGTACGATCAACAATGAGCAGTTCTTC,CASSTINNEQFF
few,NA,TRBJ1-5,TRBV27,TGTGCCAGCAGTTGGGTTGCCGGTGATCAGCCCCAGCATTTT,CASSWVAGDQPQHF
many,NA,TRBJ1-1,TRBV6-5,TGTGCCAGCAGCGTGACCGAGAACACTGAAGCTTTCTTT,CASSVTENTEAFF
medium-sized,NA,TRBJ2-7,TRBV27,TGTGCCAGCAGTTTATCTCCTGACACAAGCTCCTACGAGCAGTACTTC,CASSLSPDTSSYEQYF
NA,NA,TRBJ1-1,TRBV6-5,TGTGCCAGCAGTTACACTCAGAACACTGAAGCTTTCTTT,CASSYTQNTEAFF
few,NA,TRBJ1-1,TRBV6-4,TGTGCCAGCAGAAACCACTCAGGGACGTCCTTAGGGAGAACTGAAGCTTTCTTT,CASRNHSGTSLGRTEAFF
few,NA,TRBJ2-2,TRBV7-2,TGTGCCAGCAGCCCTCAGGCAGTTAACACCGGGGAGCTGTTTTTT,CASSPQAVNTGELFF
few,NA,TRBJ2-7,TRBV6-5,TGTGCCAGCAGCGACTGGACGGGCGGCGAGCAGTACTTC,CASSDWTGGEQYF
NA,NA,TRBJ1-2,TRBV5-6,TGCGCCAGCAGCCACCTCACGGGGGGGAGAGACTATGGCTACACCTTC,CASSHLTGGRDYGYTF
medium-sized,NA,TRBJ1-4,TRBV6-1,TGTGCCAGCAGTGACCCAGGGAGGGCGAATGAAAAACTGTTTTTT,CASSDPGRANEKLFF
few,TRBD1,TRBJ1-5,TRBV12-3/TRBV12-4,TGTGCCAGCAGTTTTGGGACAGGGTATGGAGGCAATCAGCCCCAGCATTTT,CASSFGTGYGGNQPQHF
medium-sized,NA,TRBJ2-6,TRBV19,TGTGCCAGTAGTATTTCAGGGGGGGCCGGCCCCTCTGGGGCCAACGTCCTGACTTTC,CASSISGGAGPSGANVLTF
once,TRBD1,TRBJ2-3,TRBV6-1,TGTGCCAGCAGACAGGGACAGGGGCACGCAGATACGCAGTATTTT,CASRQGQGHADTQYF
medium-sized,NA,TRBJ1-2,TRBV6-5,TGTGCCAGCAGCAAGGGCAGGGGTTCCTATGGCTACACCTTC,CASSKGRGSYGYTF
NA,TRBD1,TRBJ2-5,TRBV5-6,TGTGCCAGCAGACAAGGGACAGGCGGGTTAAAAGAGACCCAGTACTTC,CASRQGTGGLKETQYF
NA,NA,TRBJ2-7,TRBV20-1,TGCAGAGCTAGCTCGCCTGGGTCTTTTTCCTACGAGCAGTACTTC,CRASSPGSFSYEQYF
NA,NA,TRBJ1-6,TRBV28,TGTGCCAGCAGTCCTATCGGGGGGGAATATAATTCACCCCTCCACTTT,CASSPIGGEYNSPLHF
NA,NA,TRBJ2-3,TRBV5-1,TGCGCCAGCAGCTTGGTGGACGCCCGCACAGATACGCAGTATTTT,CASSLVDARTDTQYF
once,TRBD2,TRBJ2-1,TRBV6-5,TGTGCCAGCAGCCCACTAGCGGGGGGGCCCAATGAGCAGTTCTTC,CASSPLAGGPNEQFF
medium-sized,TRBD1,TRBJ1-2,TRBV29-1,TGCAGCGCCCAGCCAATCAGACAGGGAAACTATGGCTACACCTTC,CSAQPIRQGNYGYTF
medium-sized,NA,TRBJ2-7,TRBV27,TGTGCCAGCAGTTTCGTGGCAGGCGATTCCTACGAGCAGTACTTC,CASSFVAGDSYEQYF
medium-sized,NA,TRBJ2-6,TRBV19,TGTGCCAGTAGTCCAGAGGACGGCTCTGGGGCCAACGTCCTGACTTTC,CASSPEDGSGANVLTF
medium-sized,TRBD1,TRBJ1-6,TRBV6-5,TGTGCCAGCAGTGACACAGGGACAGGGGTTAATTCACCCCTCCACTTT,CASSDTGTGVNSPLHF
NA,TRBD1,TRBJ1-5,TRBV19,TGTGCCAGTAGTATAACAGGGGAGGCTTTTAATCAGCCCCAGCATTTT,CASSITGEAFNQPQHF
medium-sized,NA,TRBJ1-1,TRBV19,TGTGCCAGTAGTATAGGTAGGACAGTCATGAACACTGAAGCTTTCTTT,CASSIGRTVMNTEAFF
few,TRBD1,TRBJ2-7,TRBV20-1,TGCAGTGCTAGAGGTGACAGGGGGCATCTATACGAGCAGTACTTT,CSARGDRGHLYEQYF
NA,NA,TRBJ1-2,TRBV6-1,TGTGCCAGCAGTGAAATCCTAGAAGTCTATGGCTACACCTTC,CASSEILEVYGYTF
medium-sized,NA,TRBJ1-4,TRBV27,TGTGCCAGCAGTTTTAACACAGGGTTGAATGAAAAACTGTTTTTT,CASSFNTGLNEKLFF
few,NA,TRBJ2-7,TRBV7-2,TGTGCCAGCAGCTTAGATAGGAACTACGAGCAGTACTTC,CASSLDRNYEQYF
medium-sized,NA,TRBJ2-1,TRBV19,TGTGCCAGTAGTATGTGGAGACACAATGAGCAGTTCTTC,CASSMWRHNEQFF
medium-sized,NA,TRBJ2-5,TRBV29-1,TGCAGCGTTGGAGGGTTCCCAGAGACCCAGTACTTC,CSVGGFPETQYF
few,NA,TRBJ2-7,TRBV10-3,TGTGCCATCAGTGAGACGCCTAGTACCGAGCAGTACTTC,CAISETPSTEQYF
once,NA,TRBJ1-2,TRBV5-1,TGCGCCAGCAGCACCGGACAGAAACCTATGGGCTACACCTTC,CASSTGQKPMGYTF
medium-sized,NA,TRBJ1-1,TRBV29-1,TGCAGCACGCTCGACGGCGGTGAAGCTTTCTTT,CSTLDGGEAFF
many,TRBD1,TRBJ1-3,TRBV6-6,TGTGCCAGCAGTTACCTGACAGGGTCTGGAAACACCATATATTTT,CASSYLTGSGNTIYF
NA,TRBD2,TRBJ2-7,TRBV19,TGTGCCAGTAGTATAGCCGCGGGGGGGGATTTCGACTTC,CASSIAAGGDFDF
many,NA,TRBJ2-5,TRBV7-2,TGTGCCAGCAGCTTAGTTTTGACTGCGGCGGCGGAGACCCAGTACTTC,CASSLVLTAAAETQYF